This TCR beta chain was documented in a study of T-cell reconstitution after alpha-beta-depleted transplantation in children (dated by TCRdb to about 2016). The study in broad terms: Using TCR repertoire profiling, the study quantitatively followed how T-cell immune reconstitution unfolded in children after TCRalphabeta/CD19-depleted allogeneic hematopoietic cell transplantation. Results and caveats for the whole study, not just this receptor: Over the following months the frequencies of hyperexpanded clones went down, and after one year T-cell counts and TCRbeta diversity were mostly credited to newly produced T cells. The apparently early alphabetaT-cell count recovery about two months after transplant was reportedly dependent on only several hundred rapidly expanded clones derived from non-depleted graft cells. In some patients, the high TCRbeta diversity seen at day 60 was put down to recipient T cells and intrathymic progenitors that had survived conditioning.

As concerns this clonotype: Its antigen has not been determined. Base-call qualities are not available, and no considerably larger clone is one nucleotide away.

Via the germline V gene (reference sequence), CDR1 is LNHNV and CDR2 YYDKDF. The V and J ends are trimmed by 3 bases and 8 bases, leaving 17 bases between them. Including cysteine and phenylalanine, the CDR3 has 15 amino acids. The kept DNA is CDR3 alone, 45 bases in frame from the first base. What this sample's treatment or condition label stands for: allogeneic hematopoietic cell transplantation with graft depleted of TCRalphabeta T cells and CD19 B cells. Transplant recipients were children who received TCRalphabeta/CD19-depleted allogeneic hematopoietic cell grafts. The library was made by PCR. Data came from an Illumina HiSeq 2500. TCR libraries were prepared with molecular barcoding, using unique molecular identifiers to normalize TCRbeta repertoire quantification. TCRdb trimmed public reads at Q25 via fastp, called clones via MiXCR and kept in-frame beta chains. Every distinct CDR3 protein forms one entry, paired with its most common genes and DNA. The sample data list about a million distinct CDR3 sequences, and less than 30% of these were observed just once. The leading ten clones occupy 25% to 35% of the sample.

This TCR was recovered from a boy less than two years old who had a stem cell transplant for SCID, so the T cells may come from the graft donor. This chain joins TRBV15 to TRBJ2-1; the D segment could be TRBD2, given 5 matching bases. The sample consisted of PBMCs, mostly from graft donor cells, taken 360 days after TCRalphabeta/CD19-depleted stem cell transplant. CDR3 protein: CATSREKRRGHEQFF. The base sequence is TGTGCCACCAGCAGGGAAAAGAGGCGAGGGCATGAGCAGTTCTTC.